Below, 28 T cell receptor beta chains from the same sample are listed, as sequenced in a study of blood T cells in healthy people across ages. A second PCR of roughly 7 to 11 cycles used a sample-barcoded 5' primer and a J-beta primer mix. TCRdb ran MiXCR on the 5' RACE reads and lists one entry per CDR3 protein. The profile shows 1.5 million to 2 million distinct CDR3 sequences, about 49% of them singletons. The material sequenced was blood. The receptors stem from a woman between 40 and 55 years old in good health.

This clonotype is a singleton in its sample. V and J are TRBV25-1 and TRBJ2-4; no clear D. The assigned J gene may be wrong: the sequence end matches TRBJ2-7 better. This CDR3 is built from 15 residues. Germline CDR1 and CDR2: MGHDK and SYGVNS. The CDR3 DNA reads as TGTGCCAGCAGTGAATGGAAGGGAATGACCTACGAGCAGTACTTC. It translates to CASSEWKGMTYEQYF.

The V and J genes are TRBV11-2 and TRBJ2-3, with D unclear. Trimming removed 2 bases at V and 1 base at J, with 13 bases between. CDR1 SGHAT and CDR2 FQNNGV come from the germline V gene. The CDR3 runs to 16 residues. CDR3 DNA sequence: TGTGCCAGCAGCTTAATGGCGTCTTTCCGCACAGATACGCAGTATTTT. Translated, it gives CASSLMASFRTDTQYF.

This chain uses TRBV21-1 with TRBJ2-3; whether TRBD2, the table's D call, matches the DNA was not checked. TRBV21-1 is a pseudogene segment. The CDR3 totals 15 residues. CDR3 nucleotides: TGTGCCAGCGCCCCACCCGAGTCTGGCCCAGATACGCAGTATTTT. As protein: CASAPPESGPDTQYF.

J is TRBJ1-4 and V is TRBV5-1, with D possibly matching TRBD1 (5 bases). Deletions cut 1 base from V and 4 bases from J, with 8 bases between. This CDR3 is 14 amino acids long. Germline CDR1 reads SGHRS; CDR2 reads YFSETQ. As DNA, the CDR3 is TGCGCCAGCAGCTTGTACAGGAGTAATGAAAAACTGTTTTTT. Amino acids: CASSLYRSNEKLFF.

This clonotype was observed a handful of times. V and J are TRBV7-9 and TRBJ2-3, with D perhaps given as TRBD1 or TRBD2 (6 bases each). V was pared by 5 bases and J by 5 bases, with 26 bases between. Per the germline V gene, CDR1 is SEHNR and CDR2 is FQNEAQ (reference sequence). The CDR3 contains 18 residues. In DNA, the CDR3 is TGTGCCAGCAGCCTAATCAAGTTGCTCGGCAGGGGAGGAGATACGCAGTATTTT. It is translated as CASSLIKLLGRGGDTQYF.

Details on this clonotype: This may be a read error, as it is one base from a much larger clone. This chain connects TRBV20-1 to TRBJ2-3; 8 bases agree with TRBD2. Germline CDR1 and CDR2: DFQATT and SNEGSKA (reference sequence). The CDR3 loop spans 14 amino acids. With V trimmed by 3 bases and J by 1 base, 3 bases remained unmatched. The CDR3 DNA is TGCAGTGCTAGTGGAGCGGGGGGCACAGATACGCAGTATTTT. This codes for CSASGAGGTDTQYF.

This chain connects TRBV2 to TRBJ2-5; 11 positions match TRBD1. CDR1 and CDR2 from the germline V gene are SNHLY and FYNNEI. CDR3 length: 13 amino acids. J was trimmed by 11 bases and V by 8 bases; bases with no gene match: 10. For the CDR3, the DNA is TGTGCCAGCCAGGACAGGGGGCGTATTCGGCAGTACTTC. Protein sequence: CASQDRGRIRQYF.

The genes are TRBV20-1 and TRBJ2-1, with D possibly called TRBD1 or TRBD2 (7 bases each). The CDR3 is made up of 17 amino acids. CDR1 and CDR2 from the germline V gene are DFQATT and SNEGSKA (reference sequence). The V end lost 0 bases, the J end lost 7 bases, and 22 bases lay between the germline ends. The CDR3 region is CSAREFTGRGLWNEQFF. The DNA of the CDR3 is TGCAGTGCTAGAGAATTTACGGGGAGGGGGCTTTGGAATGAGCAGTTCTTC.

The CDR3, as DNA: TGTGCCAGCAGCCACCTAGCGCGCGAAGATACGCAGTATTTT. This translates into CASSHLAREDTQYF. The chain is built from TRBV12-3 or TRBV12-4 and TRBJ2-3, with a possible D match to TRBD2 (6 bases). The CDR3 is 14 residues long. The ends were cut back, 6 bases at V and 5 bases at J, with 15 bases in the middle.

This clonotype appeared a few times. The V gene is TRBV20-1, the J gene TRBJ2-1; 10 bases map to TRBD2. The DNA end favors TRBJ2-7, so the J call may be wrong. CDR1 and CDR2 from the germline V gene are DFQATT and SNEGSKA (reference sequence). The CDR3 contains 14 residues. CDR3: CSAPLAGPYNEQYF. CDR3 sequence (DNA): TGCAGTGCTCCACTAGCGGGACCCTACAATGAGCAGTACTTC.

The chain uses TRBV6-2 or TRBV6-3 and TRBJ2-7; 7 bases are a match to TRBD1. From germline, CDR1 is MNHEY and CDR2 SVGEGT. The V and J ends lost 4 bases and 0 bases, in that order; junction bases with no gene match: 6. CDR3 length equals 15 residues. The CDR3 DNA sequence: TGTGCCAGCAGTTCCTCCGGGACAGTCTCCTACGAGCAGTACTTC. Protein sequence: CASSSSGTVSYEQYF.

The chain recombines TRBV20-1 with TRBJ1-2; 7 bases line up with TRBD1. Looked up from germline, CDR1 is DFQATT and CDR2 is SNEGSKA (reference sequence). V lost 0 bases, J lost 0 bases, and 7 bases stayed unmatched. The CDR3 loop spans 16 amino acids. CDR3 amino acids: CSARDDLDRANYGYTF. CDR3 coding DNA: TGCAGTGCTAGAGACGATCTCGACAGGGCTAACTATGGCTACACCTTC.

V usage is TRBV13 and J usage is TRBJ1-2; 8 bases agree with TRBD1. J gave up 7 bases and V 5 bases, and 6 bases lay outside the gene matches. The CDR3 consists of 13 residues. Germline assignment: CDR1 PRHDT and CDR2 FYEKMQ (reference sequence). The CDR3 DNA sequence: TGTGCCAGCAGCCGGACAGGGTTGAGTGGCTACACCTTC. This encodes CASSRTGLSGYTF.

This chain connects TRBV14 to TRBJ2-1; D unclear. With 0 bases removed from V and 5 bases from J, the gap between germline ends came to 8 bases. Germline CDR1 reads SGHDN; CDR2 reads FVKESK. The length of the CDR3 is 14 residues. Written as DNA, the CDR3 is TGTGCCAGCAGCCAAGAACTATATAACAATGAGCAGTTCTTC. Translation gives CASSQELYNNEQFF.

This clonotype has more than one count but fewer than ten. The V gene is TRBV24-1, the J gene TRBJ2-7; D unclear. The germline CDR1 and CDR2 sequences are KGHDR and SFDVKD. Trimming took 1 base from V and 4 from J, leaving 4 bases between them. This CDR3 has 12 amino acids. The CDR3 loop reads CATSDLQYEQYF. As DNA, the CDR3 is TGTGCCACCAGTGATTTACAGTACGAGCAGTACTTC.

The rearrangement uses TRBV20-1 and TRBJ2-4; D may correspond to TRBD1 or TRBD2 (5 bases each). The CDR3 is 16 residues long. V was shortened by 6 bases and J by 1 base, with 19 bases between the two germline ends. Germline-derived CDR1 and CDR2 are DFQATT and SNEGSKA (reference sequence). The CDR3 DNA sequence: TGCAGTGCAAACGCGGACTGGGGGAATGCCAAAAACATTCAGTACTTC. It specifies CSANADWGNAKNIQYF.

This clonotype turned up a few times. J is TRBJ2-5 and V is TRBV6-8; D is uncertain. Germline V CDR1 and CDR2: MNHGY, SAAAGT. The V gene lost 7 bases and the J gene lost 2 bases, with 5 bases spanning the gap. The CDR3 is 11 residues long. The CDR3 sequence: CASIPQETQYF. In DNA, the CDR3 is TGTGCCAGCATTCCTCAAGAGACCCAGTACTTC.

The V call is TRBV6-4, the J call TRBJ1-1; D not resolved. Trimming took off 6 bases at V and 1 base at J, with 9 bases between the two ends. Germline V lookup: CDR1 MRHNA, CDR2 SNTAGT. The CDR3 loop spans 13 amino acids. The CDR3: CASREQKNTEAFF. The CDR3 DNA is TGTGCCAGCAGAGAACAGAAGAACACTGAAGCTTTCTTT.

V gene TRBV28 combines with J gene TRBJ1-5, with 9 bases identical to TRBD1. The germline V gene encodes CDR1 MDHEN and CDR2 SYDVKM. The CDR3 covers 16 residues. The V segment lost 4 bases and the J segment 4 bases; nucleotides outside the gene matches: 8. CDR3: CASSSPGTGWNQPQHF. As DNA, the CDR3 is TGTGCCAGCAGTTCCCCCGGGACAGGGTGGAATCAGCCCCAGCATTTT.

The chain has TRBV10-3 and TRBJ2-3; possible D gene TRBD1, 6 bases. The CDR3 covers 14 residues. V was pared by 6 bases and J by 2 bases, with 12 bases between. CDR1 is ENHRY and CDR2 is SYGVKD in the germline V gene. The CDR3 spells CAISAGVSTDTQYF. The CDR3 DNA follows: TGTGCCATCAGCGCAGGGGTCTCCACAGATACGCAGTATTTT.

The genes are TRBV4-3 and TRBJ2-5; 12 nucleotides agree with TRBD2. V shed 3 bases, J shed 4 bases, and the junction held 6 bases outside the gene matches. Germline lookup yields CDR1 LGHNA and CDR2 YSLEER. The CDR3 covers 16 residues. The CDR3 DNA sequence: TGCGCCAGCAGCCAGACTAGCGGGGGCATGGGAGAGACCCAGTACTTC. Its translation: CASSQTSGGMGETQYF.

V and J are TRBV20-1 and TRBJ2-7, with unresolved D. Germline CDR1 and CDR2: DFQATT and SNEGSKA (reference sequence). This CDR3 comprises 13 residues. Trimming cost V 0 bases and J 1 base, with 7 bases left between them. CDR3 nucleotide sequence: TGCAGTGCTAGAGATAGCCGTTCCTACGAGCAGTACTTC. Protein product: CSARDSRSYEQYF.

This clonotype was observed a handful of times. This chain links TRBV10-3 with TRBJ1-2; the match to TRBD1 covers 7 bases. The CDR3 extends over 15 amino acids. Germline CDR1 is ENHRY and CDR2 is SYGVKD. V shed 4 bases, J shed 2 bases, and the junction held 7 bases outside the gene matches. CDR3 in amino acids: CAISAPRGPNYGYTF. CDR3 in DNA: TGTGCCATCAGTGCGCCAAGGGGGCCAAACTATGGCTACACCTTC.

This rearrangement joins TRBV5-1 to TRBJ2-1; D is unresolved. Trimming shortened V by 1 base and J by 10 bases, and 9 bases separated the two germline ends. Germline CDR1 is SGHRS and CDR2 is YFSETQ. CDR3 length equals 12 residues. The CDR3 protein is CASSLPDQEQFF. In DNA form, the CDR3 reads TGCGCCAGCAGCTTGCCCGATCAGGAGCAGTTCTTC.

This chain connects TRBV20-1 to TRBJ2-1; possibly TRBD1 for D (5 bases). The CDR3 contains 11 residues. V lost 2 bases and J lost 13, with 12 bases in between. The germline gives CDR1 DFQATT, CDR2 SNEGSKA (reference sequence). DNA for the CDR3: TGCAGTGCTAGATTGGGGCGTTACCAGTTCTTC. Amino acid sequence: CSARLGRYQFF.

The CDR3 sequence: CASGPLSGGGAKTQYF. The CDR3 coding sequence is TGCGCCAGCGGACCACTTTCTGGCGGGGGGGCGAAGACCCAGTACTTC. The chain has TRBV4-1 and TRBJ2-7; 9 bases agree with TRBD2. The J call may be faulty, since TRBJ2-5 better matches the DNA end. CDR3 length: 16 residues. Germline-derived CDR1 and CDR2 are MGHRA and YSYEKL.

V gene TRBV3-1 combines with J gene TRBJ2-3; no firm D call. V lost 7 bases and J lost 1, with 12 bases in between. CDR3 length: 14 amino acids. Germline lookup yields CDR1 LGHDT and CDR2 YNNKEL (reference sequence). The CDR3 DNA follows: TGTGCCAGCAACGACGCTAGGGGCACAGATACGCAGTATTTT. Protein sequence: CASNDARGTDTQYF.

The CDR3 spells CSVSLTEGDTQYF. DNA for the CDR3: TGCAGCGTCTCACTGACCGAAGGGGATACGCAGTATTTT. The chain combines TRBV29-1 with TRBJ2-3; D gene uncertain. V shed 6 bases and J shed 6 bases, with 16 bases lying between them. CDR1 and CDR2 from the germline V gene are SQVTM and ANQGSEA. CDR3 length equals 13 residues.